The following is a TCR beta chain sequence with its context. Antigen unknown. These data come from a study of T cell responses to AZD1222 COVID-19 vaccine. In the study overall: Pooling of second doses given at about 4 or about 12 weeks was done. The study, taken as a whole, reports: Clonal diversity was possibly underestimated, and the donors were mostly white British, with more females. After two AZD1222 doses, spike-specific TCR breadth and depth rose versus day 0. Every sample of the repertoires postdated the peak T cell response.

Germline V gene data show CDR1 as LNHDA and CDR2 as SQIVND (reference sequence). The CDR3 loop spans 13 amino acids. Trimming stripped 3 bases from V and 7 bases from J, with 12 bases between. Method: immunoSEQ multiplex PCR; TCRdb's copy keeps in-frame clones and lacks some. The top ten clones hold more than 12% of a sample with roughly 62,000 clones, roughly 70% of them seen once. Sequenced material: peripheral blood, taken on day 0 of AZD1222 vaccination. This receptor was obtained from an adult in good health. The chain recombines TRBV19 with TRBJ1-1; perhaps TRBD1 as D (5 bases). The CDR3 sequence is CASSISGSFEAFF. The CDR3 nucleotides are TGTGCCAGTAGTATTTCAGGGTCTTTTGAAGCTTTCTTT.